The clone carrying this T cell receptor beta chain was seen repeatedly, ten times or more. Its antigen is still unknown. This record comes from a study of early T cells in non-severe SARS-CoV-2 infection. At the level of the study: The authors sequenced bulk RNA from unsorted whole blood, leaving chains unpaired.

Broader study findings: There was a bias toward anti-spike CD8 responses in VDJdb matching, which missed private and CD4 specificities.

Attached unique molecular identifiers marked individual cDNA molecules. TCRdb analysed the 5' RACE reads with MiXCR anew, one entry per CDR3 protein. The repertoire has roughly 40,000 distinct CDR3 sequences, 6.3% of them found once; the top ten carry under 7.5%. Germline CDR1 reads MNHEY; CDR2 reads SMNVEV (reference sequence). V was trimmed by 8 bases and J by 0 bases, leaving 10 bases between them. This CDR3 is built from 13 residues. This sequence joins TRBV27 and TRBJ1-2; D unresolved. The TCR comes from an adult who was a healthcare worker with PCR-confirmed SARS-CoV-2 infection or an uninfected control (not recorded which). The specimen was whole blood. CDR3: CASSPNPNYGYTF. The CDR3 coding sequence is TGTGCCAGCTCCCCAAACCCTAACTATGGCTACACCTTC.